The 18 T cell receptor beta chains below come from one sample, sequenced in a study of blood T cell repertoires in COVID-19. The method was immunoSEQ multiplex PCR; TCRdb's version includes in-frame clones alone and lacks a portion of them. The sample has over 350,000 clones; around nine tenths are singletons. Sequenced input: peripheral blood. These receptors all stem from a woman between 25 and 40 years old with acute or convalescent COVID-19.

The rearrangement joins TRBV10-1 to TRBJ2-3; D unclear. CDR1 is WNHNN, CDR2 SYGVQD, per germline (reference sequence). V dropped 5 bases and J dropped 4 bases, with 10 bases sitting between them. The CDR3 totals 13 residues. The CDR3 region is CASSPIAADTQYF. Written as DNA, the CDR3 is TGCGCCAGCAGTCCGATAGCAGCAGATACGCAGTATTTT.

This rearrangement joins TRBV20-1 to TRBJ2-3; 8 bases match TRBD2. V dropped 3 bases and J dropped 7; count of bases not matched to a gene: 12. There are 15 residues in the CDR3. The germline V gene encodes CDR1 DFQATT and CDR2 SNEGSKA (reference sequence). The CDR3 DNA reads TGCAGTGCTAGTAAGATTCTAGCGGGCGGAAATACGCAGTATTTT. Translating gives CSASKILAGGNTQYF.

The CDR3 loop is CASSSSGTAMYNEQFF. The CDR3 region has the DNA TGCGCCAGCAGCTCCTCCGGGACAGCTATGTACAATGAGCAGTTCTTC. The gene calls are TRBV5-1 and TRBJ2-1; TRBD1 aligns across 7 bases. This CDR3 is built from 16 residues. Germline-derived CDR1 and CDR2 are SGHRS and YFSETQ. J was trimmed by 4 bases and V by 3 bases; bases with no gene match: 10.

The chain recombines TRBV7-9 with TRBJ1-4; D unresolved. With 5 bases removed from V and 7 bases from J, the gap between germline ends came to 17 bases. The CDR3 spans 15 residues. Germline-derived CDR1 and CDR2 are SEHNR and FQNEAQ (reference sequence). The CDR3 DNA follows: TGTGCCAGCAGCCCCGCGGCGGCAAGTGGTGAAAAACTGTTTTTT. This sequence encodes CASSPAAASGEKLFF.

The chain uses TRBV28 and TRBJ1-2; D uncertain. This CDR3 has 12 residues. Germline CDR1 is MDHEN and CDR2 is SYDVKM. Trimming stripped 3 bases from V and 4 bases from J, with 6 bases between. The CDR3 region is CASSFPLYGYTF. In DNA form, the CDR3 reads TGTGCCAGCAGTTTCCCACTCTATGGCTACACCTTC.

The gene calls are TRBV3-1 (or the pseudogene TRBV3-2) and TRBJ2-7, with 10 bases that match TRBD1. Germline lookup yields CDR1 LGHDT and CDR2 YNNKEL (reference sequence). V gave up 10 bases and J gave up 2 bases; unmatched junction bases: 11. The CDR3 runs 15 residues. The CDR3 bases are TGTGCCACCTCACCGGGACAGGGGACAACCTACGAGCAGTACTTC. The encoded protein is CATSPGQGTTYEQYF.

V gene TRBV5-6 combines with J gene TRBJ1-5; D is undetermined. This CDR3 is 15 amino acids long. Per the germline V gene, CDR1 is SGHDT and CDR2 is YYEEEE. Trimming removed 2 bases at V and 5 bases at J, with 14 bases between. Written as DNA, the CDR3 is TGTGCCAGCAGCTTAGCGGGGAGATGGGATCAGCCCCAGCATTTT. Residues: CASSLAGRWDQPQHF.

This clone appeared a few times. The chain couples TRBV5-4 to TRBJ1-4, with TRBD1 matching 7 bases. Germline V gene lookup returns CDR1 SGHNT and CDR2 YYREEE (reference sequence). CDR3 length equals 15 residues. V lost 2 bases, J lost 6 bases, and 7 bases stayed unmatched. The CDR3 sequence is CASSFAGQVDEKLFF. CDR3 sequence (DNA): TGTGCCAGCAGCTTCGCAGGACAGGTGGATGAAAAACTGTTTTTT.

The V gene is TRBV6-5, the J gene TRBJ1-1; 7 bases are a match to TRBD1. The trim removed 7 bases at V and 8 bases at J, leaving 4 bases unmatched. This CDR3 region has 11 residues. The V gene's germline CDR1 is MNHEY and CDR2 SVGAGI. The CDR3 nucleotides read TGTGCCAGCACTGGGACAGCAGAAGCTTTCTTT. It codes for CASTGTAEAFF.

The chain joins TRBV7-3 to TRBJ2-3, with TRBD2 matching 9 bases. The length of the CDR3 is 13 residues. V gave up 5 bases and J gave up 9 bases; unmatched junction bases: 6. Germline CDR1 reads SGHTA; CDR2 reads FQGTGA. The CDR3 spells CASSPAAGGTQYF. The CDR3, as DNA: TGTGCCAGCAGCCCCGCAGCGGGGGGAACGCAGTATTTT.

The chain uses TRBV6-5 and TRBJ2-3; 8 bases are a match to TRBD2. Germline-derived CDR1 and CDR2 are MNHEY and SVGAGI. The CDR3 runs to 15 residues. V lost 2 bases, J lost 3 bases, and 4 bases stayed unmatched. The CDR3, as DNA: TGTGCCAGCAGTTACGCGGGGGGCATAACAGATACGCAGTATTTT. Translation gives CASSYAGGITDTQYF.

The chain combines TRBV10-3 with TRBJ2-1; D perhaps matches TRBD2 (6 bases). V was trimmed by 6 bases and J by 5 bases, leaving 14 bases between them. CDR1 is ENHRY, CDR2 SYGVKD, per germline. CDR3 length: 14 residues. The CDR3 nucleotides are TGTGCCATCAGGAACGACCGGGGGAACAATGAGCAGTTCTTC. This gives the protein CAIRNDRGNNEQFF.

J is TRBJ2-3 and V is TRBV5-8; 12 bases are shared with TRBD2. CDR1 and CDR2 from the germline V gene are SGHTS and YDEGEE. J lost 1 base, V lost 2 bases, and 5 bases had no gene match. This CDR3 is built from 17 residues. The CDR3 loop is CASSFGLAGTRTDTQYF. CDR3 in DNA: TGTGCCAGCAGCTTTGGACTAGCGGGGACCCGCACAGATACGCAGTATTTT. The full variable domain, in which reference TRBV5-8 and TRBJ2-3 provide the parts outside the CDR3, is EAGVTQSPTHLIKTRGQQATLRCSPISGHTSVYWYQQALGLGLQFLLWYDEGEERNRGNFPPRFSGRQFPNYSSELNVNALELEDSALYLCASSFGLAGTRTDTQYFGPGTRLTVL.

This clone was observed once. CDR3 protein: CASSSSGGASGDTQYF. CDR3 nucleotide sequence: TGTGCCAGCAGTTCTAGCGGGGGGGCAAGTGGAGATACGCAGTATTTT. The chain carries TRBV11-2 and TRBJ2-3, with 12 bases identical to TRBD2. V shed 6 bases and J 5 bases; nucleotides not matched to a gene: 9. This CDR3 region has 16 residues. CDR1 is SGHAT, CDR2 FQNNGV, per germline. Complete variable domain (other parts from reference TRBV11-2 and TRBJ2-3): EAGVAQSPRYKIIEKRQSVAFWCNPISGHATLYWYQQILGQGPKLLIQFQNNGVVDDSQLPKDRFSAERLKGVDSTLKIQPAKLEDSAVYLCASSSSGGASGDTQYFGPGTRLTVL.

This rearrangement joins TRBV2 to TRBJ1-3, with TRBD1 as a possible D gene (5 bases). This CDR3 has 14 amino acids. V lost 9 bases and J 3 bases, leaving 15 bases between the germline ends. Looked up from germline, CDR1 is SNHLY and CDR2 is FYNNEI. CDR3 in DNA: TGTGCCAGTCACCCGGGGGGGTATGGAAACACCATATATTTT. Residues: CASHPGGYGNTIYF.

This rearrangement joins TRBV7-8 to TRBJ1-3, with TRBD1 identical over 10 bases. Germline CDR1 and CDR2: SGHVS and FQNEAQ. The CDR3 covers 15 residues. V trimming: 4 bases; J trimming: 2 bases; junction bases outside the gene matches: 2. DNA for the CDR3: TGTGCCAGCAGCTCGGGGACAGGGGCTGGAAACACCATATATTTT. This codes for CASSSGTGAGNTIYF. The full variable domain, in which reference TRBV7-8 and TRBJ1-3 provide the parts outside the CDR3, is GAGVSQSPRYKVAKRGQDVALRCDPISGHVSLFWYQQALGQGPEFLTYFQNEAQLDKSGLPSDRFFAERPEGSVSTLKIQRTQQEDSAVYLCASSSGTGAGNTIYFGEGSWLTVV.

This clone appeared a single time. This chain joins TRBV12-3 or TRBV12-4 and TRBJ2-7; TRBD1 matches 8 bases. This CDR3 has 13 amino acids. With 6 bases clipped from V and 2 bases from J, the junction kept 3 bases outside the gene matches. CDR3 coding DNA: TGTGCCAGCAGCCCAGGGGGCCCCTACGAGCAGTACTTC. It codes for CASSPGGPYEQYF.

The CDR3 is CASRRDSAYYEQYF. CDR3 sequence (DNA): TGTGCCAGCAGGCGGGACAGCGCTTACTACGAGCAGTACTTC. The rearrangement joins TRBV28 to TRBJ2-7; tentative D call: TRBD1 (7 bases). V was shortened by 6 bases and J by 3 bases, with 15 bases between the two germline ends. The CDR3 spans 14 residues. Per the germline V gene, CDR1 is MDHEN and CDR2 is SYDVKM.